A single sample gave rise to the 9 T cell receptor beta chains below, sequenced in a study of blood T cell repertoires in COVID-19. Produced via immunoSEQ multiplex PCR; TCRdb's table is partial and in-frame only. The sample shows 150,000 to 200,000 clones, 79% of them seen only once. The sample taken for sequencing was peripheral blood. The receptors originated from a man between 60 and 75 years old with active or convalescent COVID-19.

V is TRBV19 and J is TRBJ2-3; 7 bases line up with TRBD2. This CDR3 region has 14 residues. CDR1 is LNHDA, CDR2 SQIVND, per germline (reference sequence). The ends lost 6 bases at V and 2 bases at J; junction bases unmatched: 5. CDR3 DNA: TGTGCCAGTAGACTTACTAGCGCCACAGATACGCAGTATTTT. This translates into CASRLTSATDTQYF.

This chain links TRBV29-1 with TRBJ2-3; 12 nucleotides align to TRBD2. V lost 6 bases and J lost 6; bases outside the gene matches: 7. Germline lookup yields CDR1 SQVTM and CDR2 ANQGSEA. The CDR3 contains 14 residues. The CDR3 DNA follows: TGCAGCGTCCGCGCTAGCGGGAGGGCGGATACGCAGTATTTT. Encoded protein: CSVRASGRADTQYF.

The V and J genes are TRBV29-1 and TRBJ2-3; D is possibly TRBD2 (5 bases). V was shortened by 1 base and J by 1 base, with 9 bases between the two germline ends. Germline values: CDR1 SQVTM, CDR2 ANQGSEA. The CDR3 extends over 14 amino acids. CDR3: CSVEGGSRTDTQYF. The CDR3 region has the DNA TGCAGCGTTGAAGGAGGGTCCCGCACAGATACGCAGTATTTT.

The rearrangement links TRBV9 to TRBJ2-7; D perhaps matches TRBD1 (7 bases). CDR1 is SGDLS and CDR2 is YYNGEE in the germline V gene. V lost 4 bases, J lost 2 bases, and 19 bases lay in between. The CDR3 spans 16 residues. This chain's CDR3 is CASSPRAAGGTYEQYF. As DNA, the CDR3 is TGTGCCAGCAGCCCTAGGGCCGCAGGGGGGACCTACGAGCAGTACTTC.

CDR3 sequence reads: CASSYRDTDIPGELFF. CDR3 sequence (DNA): TGTGCCAGCAGTTACCGGGACACCGATATCCCCGGGGAGCTGTTTTTT. The chain joins TRBV6-2 or TRBV6-3 to TRBJ2-2; a possible D gene is TRBD1 (6 bases). Germline CDR1 is MNHEY and CDR2 is SVGEGT. V was trimmed by 2 bases and J by 6 bases, leaving 16 bases between them. This CDR3 is built from 16 residues.

This clone was observed once. The genes are TRBV10-3 and TRBJ1-6; TRBD1 matches at 8 bases. CDR1 ENHRY and CDR2 SYGVKD come from the germline V gene. This CDR3 is built from 14 residues. Trimming removed 6 bases from V and 10 bases from J; junction bases left unmatched: 8. Written as DNA, the CDR3 is TGTGCCATCAGATCGGCAGGGGGCTTATCACCCCTCCACTTT. It yields the protein CAIRSAGGLSPLHF.

This rearrangement joins TRBV5-4 to TRBJ2-5; TRBD2 aligns across 7 bases. The germline V gene encodes CDR1 SGHNT and CDR2 YYREEE (reference sequence). CDR3 length equals 15 residues. V shed 3 bases, J shed 1 base, and the junction held 6 bases outside the gene matches. This CDR3 is CASSYTSGAQETQYF. DNA of the CDR3: TGTGCCAGCAGCTACACGAGCGGGGCCCAAGAGACCCAGTACTTC.

This rearrangement joins TRBV21-1 to TRBJ1-5; the DNA was not used to check the table's D call, TRBD1. TRBV21-1 is a documented pseudogene. This CDR3 comprises 16 residues. CDR3 nucleotides: TGTGCCAGCACCCCGAGGGCCAGGGGAGCAAGTCAGCCCCAGCATTTT. Amino acid sequence: CASTPRARGASQPQHF.

This clone was counted a few times. The chain employs TRBV7-8 and TRBJ1-2; TRBD1 is a possible D gene (5 bases). The V gene's germline CDR1 is SGHVS and CDR2 FQNEAQ. The CDR3 spans 15 residues. Between the trimmed V and J ends, which lost 5 bases and 2 bases, there was a span of 15 bases. The CDR3 region has the DNA TGTGCCAGCAGCCGTCGACAGAGCTCAAACTATGGCTACACCTTC. Translation: CASSRRQSSNYGYTF.